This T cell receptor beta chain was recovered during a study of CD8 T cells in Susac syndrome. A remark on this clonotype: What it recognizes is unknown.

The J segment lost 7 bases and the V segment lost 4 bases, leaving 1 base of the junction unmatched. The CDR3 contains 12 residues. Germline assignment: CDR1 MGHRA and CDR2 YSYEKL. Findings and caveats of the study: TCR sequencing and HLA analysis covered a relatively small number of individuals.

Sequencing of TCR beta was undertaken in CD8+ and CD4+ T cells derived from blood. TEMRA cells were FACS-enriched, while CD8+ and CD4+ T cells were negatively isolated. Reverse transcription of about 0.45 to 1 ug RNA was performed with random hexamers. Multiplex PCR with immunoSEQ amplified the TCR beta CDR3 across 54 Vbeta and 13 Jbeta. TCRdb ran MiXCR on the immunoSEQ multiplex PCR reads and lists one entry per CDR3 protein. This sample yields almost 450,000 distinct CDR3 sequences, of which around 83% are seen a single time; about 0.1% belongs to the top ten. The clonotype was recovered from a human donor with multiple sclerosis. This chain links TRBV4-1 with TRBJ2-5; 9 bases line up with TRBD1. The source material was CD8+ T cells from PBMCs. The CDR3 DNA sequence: TGCGCCAGCAGCCCGACAGGGGGGACCCAGTACTTC. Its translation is CASSPTGGTQYF.